This paragraph reports one T cell receptor (beta chain). The antigen remains undetermined. Sorting based on CD45RO/CCR7/CD25/CD127/CD95/CD27 separated CD4+ naive, central memory, regulatory and stem cell-like memory cells. All of the sorted populations showed purity greater than 98%. The data stem from a study of beta chain features in type 1 diabetes. Notes on the study in general: Patients' naive, central memory and Treg TCRB repertoires seemed closer to one another than those of healthy donors.

This CDR3 contains 11 residues. The V end lost 6 bases, the J end lost 4 bases, and 7 bases lay between the germline ends. Germline-derived CDR1 and CDR2 are SNHLY and FYNNEI. Sequencing targeted expressed TCRB transcripts, as all isolated RNA had been reverse transcribed. Assay used: immunoSEQ multiplex PCR; TCRdb lists only in-frame clones, some missing. The profile shows about half a million clones, about 10% of them singletons. The material sequenced was naive CD4+ T cells from blood. This clonotype was sampled from a woman aged 18-29 years in good health. V is TRBV2 and J is TRBJ2-7, with D possibly being TRBD1 (5 bases). This chain's CDR3 is CASRGPYEQYF. The CDR3 nucleotides are TGTGCCAGCAGGGGGCCTTACGAGCAGTACTTC.